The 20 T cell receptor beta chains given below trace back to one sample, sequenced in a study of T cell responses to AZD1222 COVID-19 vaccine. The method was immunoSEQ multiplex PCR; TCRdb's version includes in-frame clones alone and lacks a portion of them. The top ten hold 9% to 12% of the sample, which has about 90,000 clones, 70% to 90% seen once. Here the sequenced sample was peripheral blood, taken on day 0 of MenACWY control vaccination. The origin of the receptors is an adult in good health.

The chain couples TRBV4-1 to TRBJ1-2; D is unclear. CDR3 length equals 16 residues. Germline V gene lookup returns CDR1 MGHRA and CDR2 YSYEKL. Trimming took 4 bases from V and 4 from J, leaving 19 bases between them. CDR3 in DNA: TGCGCCAGCAGCCGTAACTCCGGGGAGATCCTCTATGGCTACACCTTC. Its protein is CASSRNSGEILYGYTF.

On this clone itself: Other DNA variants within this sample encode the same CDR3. CDR3 nucleotides: TGTGCCAGTAGTATCCCTGGGGTCACCGGGGAGCTGTTTTTT. It encodes CASSIPGVTGELFF. V is TRBV19 and J is TRBJ2-2; D is undetermined. V lost 3 bases to trimming and J lost 4 bases, with 9 bases between them. The CDR3 runs to 14 residues. CDR1 is LNHDA, CDR2 SQIVND, per germline (reference sequence).

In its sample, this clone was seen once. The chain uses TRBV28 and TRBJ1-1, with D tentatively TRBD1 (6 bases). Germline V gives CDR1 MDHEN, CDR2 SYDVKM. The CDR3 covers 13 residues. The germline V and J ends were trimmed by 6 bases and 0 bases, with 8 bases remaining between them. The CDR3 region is CASRGGLNTEAFF. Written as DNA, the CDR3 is TGTGCCAGCAGAGGGGGGCTGAACACTGAAGCTTTCTTT. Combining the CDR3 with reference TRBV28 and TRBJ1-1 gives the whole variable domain DVKVTQSSRYLVKRTGEKVFLECVQDMDHENMFWYRQDPGLGLRLIYFSYDVKMKEKGDIPEGYSVSREKKERFSLILESASTNQTSMYLCASRGGLNTEAFFGQGTRLTVV.

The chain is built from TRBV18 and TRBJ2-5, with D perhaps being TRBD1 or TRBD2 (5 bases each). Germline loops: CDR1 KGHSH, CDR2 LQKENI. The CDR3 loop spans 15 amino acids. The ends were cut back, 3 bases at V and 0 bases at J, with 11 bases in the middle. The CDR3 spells CASSPRGDYQETQYF. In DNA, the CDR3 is TGTGCCAGCTCACCGAGGGGAGACTACCAAGAGACCCAGTACTTC.

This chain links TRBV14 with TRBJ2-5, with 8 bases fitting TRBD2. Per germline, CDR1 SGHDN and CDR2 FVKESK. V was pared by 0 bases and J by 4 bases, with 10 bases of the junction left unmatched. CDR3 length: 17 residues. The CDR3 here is CASSQDILAGGGETQYF. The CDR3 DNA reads TGTGCCAGCAGCCAAGATATTCTAGCGGGCGGCGGAGAGACCCAGTACTTC.

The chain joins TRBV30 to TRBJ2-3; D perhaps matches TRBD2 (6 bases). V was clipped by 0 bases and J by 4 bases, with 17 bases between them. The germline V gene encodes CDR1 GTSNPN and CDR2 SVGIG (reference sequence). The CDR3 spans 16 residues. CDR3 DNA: TGTGCCTGGAGTGTCGGGACTCCTTCGTCAGCAGATACGCAGTATTTT. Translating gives CAWSVGTPSSADTQYF.

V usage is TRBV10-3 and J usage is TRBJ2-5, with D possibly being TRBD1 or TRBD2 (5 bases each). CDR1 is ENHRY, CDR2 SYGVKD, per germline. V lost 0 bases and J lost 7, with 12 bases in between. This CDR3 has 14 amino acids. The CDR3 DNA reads TGTGCCATCAGTGAGTCGGTGGGGACGGGGACCCAGTACTTC. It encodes CAISESVGTGTQYF.

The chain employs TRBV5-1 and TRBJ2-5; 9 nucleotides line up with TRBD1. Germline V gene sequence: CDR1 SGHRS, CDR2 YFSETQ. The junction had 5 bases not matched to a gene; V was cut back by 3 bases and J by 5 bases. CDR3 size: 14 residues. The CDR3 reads CASSSYRGRETQYF. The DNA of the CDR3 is TGCGCCAGCAGCTCTTACAGGGGGCGGGAGACCCAGTACTTC.

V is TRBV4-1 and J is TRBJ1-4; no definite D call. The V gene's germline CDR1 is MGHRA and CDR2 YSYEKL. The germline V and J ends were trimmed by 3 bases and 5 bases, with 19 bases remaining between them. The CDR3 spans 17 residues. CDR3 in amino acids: CASSHPGSAVKNEKLFF. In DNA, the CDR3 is TGCGCCAGCAGCCATCCTGGGTCGGCAGTTAAAAATGAAAAACTGTTTTTT.

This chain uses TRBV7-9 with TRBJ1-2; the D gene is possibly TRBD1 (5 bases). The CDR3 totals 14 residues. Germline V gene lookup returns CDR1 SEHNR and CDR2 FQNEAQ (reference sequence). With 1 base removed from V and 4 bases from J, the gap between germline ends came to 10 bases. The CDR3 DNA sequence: TGTGCCAGCAGCTTAGAAGGGACCCTCTATGGCTACACCTTC. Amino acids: CASSLEGTLYGYTF.

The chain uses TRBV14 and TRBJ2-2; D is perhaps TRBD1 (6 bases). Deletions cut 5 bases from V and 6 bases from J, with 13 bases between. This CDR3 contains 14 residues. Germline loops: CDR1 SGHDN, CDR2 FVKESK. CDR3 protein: CASSADRYAGELFF. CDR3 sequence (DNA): TGTGCCAGCAGCGCCGACAGGTACGCCGGGGAGCTGTTTTTT.

The CDR3 region has the DNA TGTGCCAGCAGTGAATTCAACGGCCAAGAGACCCAGTACTTC. Residues: CASSEFNGQETQYF. V is TRBV6-1 and J is TRBJ2-5; D is undetermined. Trimming took 2 bases from V and 1 from J, leaving 8 bases between them. CDR3 length: 14 amino acids. The germline gives CDR1 MNHNS, CDR2 SASEGT.

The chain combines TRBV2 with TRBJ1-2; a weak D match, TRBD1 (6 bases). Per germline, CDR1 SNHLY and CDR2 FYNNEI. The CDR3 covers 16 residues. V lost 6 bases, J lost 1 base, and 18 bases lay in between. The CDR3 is CASRREPGDFNYGYTF. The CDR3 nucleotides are TGTGCCAGCAGGCGGGAACCAGGGGACTTTAACTATGGCTACACCTTC.

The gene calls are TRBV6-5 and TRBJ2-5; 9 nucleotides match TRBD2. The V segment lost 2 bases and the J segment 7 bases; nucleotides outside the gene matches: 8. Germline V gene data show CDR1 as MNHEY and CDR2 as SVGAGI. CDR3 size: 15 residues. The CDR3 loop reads CASSYGGGVLGTQYF. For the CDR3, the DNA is TGTGCCAGCAGTTACGGCGGGGGGGTTCTTGGGACCCAGTACTTC.

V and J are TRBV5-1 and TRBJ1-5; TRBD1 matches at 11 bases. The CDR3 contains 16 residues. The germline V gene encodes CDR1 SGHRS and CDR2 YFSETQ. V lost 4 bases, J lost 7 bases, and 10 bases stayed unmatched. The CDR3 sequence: CASSPGWTGGEQPQHF. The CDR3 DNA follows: TGCGCCAGCAGCCCCGGATGGACAGGGGGCGAACAGCCCCAGCATTTT.

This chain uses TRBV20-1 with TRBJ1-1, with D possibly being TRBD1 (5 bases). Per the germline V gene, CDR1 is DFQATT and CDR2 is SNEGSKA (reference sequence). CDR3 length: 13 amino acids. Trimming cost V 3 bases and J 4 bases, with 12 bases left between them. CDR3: CSASQGFSTEAFF. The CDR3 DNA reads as TGCAGTGCTAGTCAGGGATTCAGCACTGAAGCTTTCTTT.

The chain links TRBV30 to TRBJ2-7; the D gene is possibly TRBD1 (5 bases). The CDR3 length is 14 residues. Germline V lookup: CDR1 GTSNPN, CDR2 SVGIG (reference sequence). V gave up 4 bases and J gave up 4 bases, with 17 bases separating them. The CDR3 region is CAWTPDTVNYEQYF. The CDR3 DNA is TGTGCCTGGACTCCGGACACAGTGAATTACGAGCAGTACTTC.

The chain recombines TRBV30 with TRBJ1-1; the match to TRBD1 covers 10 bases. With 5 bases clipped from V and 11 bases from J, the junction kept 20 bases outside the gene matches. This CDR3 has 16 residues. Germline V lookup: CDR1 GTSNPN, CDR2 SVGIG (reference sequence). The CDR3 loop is CAWGRSPGQGIVGAFF. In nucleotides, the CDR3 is TGTGCCTGGGGACGATCGCCGGGACAGGGGATCGTTGGCGCTTTCTTT. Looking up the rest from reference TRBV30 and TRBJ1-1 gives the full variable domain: SQTIHQWPATLVQPVGSPLSLECTVEGTSNPNLYWYRQAAGRGLQLLFYSVGIGQISSEVPQNLSASRPQDRQFILSSKKLLLSDSGFYLCAWGRSPGQGIVGAFFGQGTRLTVV.

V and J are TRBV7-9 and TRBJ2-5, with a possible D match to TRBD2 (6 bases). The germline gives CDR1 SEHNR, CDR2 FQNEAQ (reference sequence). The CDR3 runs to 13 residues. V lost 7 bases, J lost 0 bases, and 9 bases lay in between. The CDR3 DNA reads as TGTGCCAGCAACCGGGACTACCAAGAGACCCAGTACTTC. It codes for CASNRDYQETQYF.

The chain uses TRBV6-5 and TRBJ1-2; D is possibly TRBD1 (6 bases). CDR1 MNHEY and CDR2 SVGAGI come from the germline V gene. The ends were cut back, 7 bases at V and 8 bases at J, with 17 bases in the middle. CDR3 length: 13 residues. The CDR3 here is CASKSVLGAGYTF. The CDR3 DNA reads TGTGCCAGCAAATCCGTCCTGGGGGCCGGCTACACCTTC.